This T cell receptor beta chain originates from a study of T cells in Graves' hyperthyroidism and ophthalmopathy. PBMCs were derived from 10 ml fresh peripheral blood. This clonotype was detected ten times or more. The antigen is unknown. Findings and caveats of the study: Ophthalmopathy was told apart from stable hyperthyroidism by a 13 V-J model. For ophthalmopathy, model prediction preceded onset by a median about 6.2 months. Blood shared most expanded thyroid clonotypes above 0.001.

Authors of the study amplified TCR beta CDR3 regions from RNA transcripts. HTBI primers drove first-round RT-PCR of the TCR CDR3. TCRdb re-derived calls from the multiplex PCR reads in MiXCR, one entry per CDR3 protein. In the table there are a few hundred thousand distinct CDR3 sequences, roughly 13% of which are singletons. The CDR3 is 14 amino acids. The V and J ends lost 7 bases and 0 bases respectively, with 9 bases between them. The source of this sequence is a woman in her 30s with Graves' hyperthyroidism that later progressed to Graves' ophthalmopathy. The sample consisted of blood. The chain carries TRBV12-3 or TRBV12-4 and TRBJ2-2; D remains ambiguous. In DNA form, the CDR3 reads TGTGCCAGCAAGAACGTACCGAACACCGGGGAGCTGTTTTTT. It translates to CASKNVPNTGELFF.